The T cell receptor beta chain described here comes from a study of regulatory T cells in long-lasting Graves disease. Trimming pared 6 bases from V and 7 bases from J, leaving 19 bases between. In germline, CDR1 is MNHNS, CDR2 SASEGT. The length of the CDR3 is 15 residues. General observations from the study: Persistent disease preferred TRBV28, TRBJ1-2 and TRBJ2-5; new disease, TRBV20-1 and TRBJ2-1.

Time point defined: newly diagnosed GD, antithyroid drugs for less than 3 months. PBMCs provided the RNA from which the TCR library was made. Assembly of TCR beta libraries relied on iRepertoire HTBI primers together with Arm-PCR of CDR3 regions. MiXCR, run by TCRdb on the multiplex PCR reads, gives a single entry per CDR3 protein. Among 680,000 or so distinct CDR3 sequences, approximately 15% were seen once, and the ten largest hold 18%. Concerning this clonotype: Its cognate antigen is unknown.

The sample also formed part of further work on T cells in Graves' hyperthyroidism and ophthalmopathy. That study reports: Each patient was aged 18 to 65 and had newly diagnosed hyperthyroidism of under 2 months' duration.

The sample here was peripheral blood mononuclear cells (PBMCs), taken at new diagnosis, from a patient treated with antithyroid drugs. The V and J genes are TRBV6-1 and TRBJ1-5; no clear D gene. This sequence originates from a woman aged 30 to 39 with Graves disease. In DNA, the CDR3 is TGTGCCAGCAGCCAGATAGGTTCGGGCAGCCAGCCCCAGCATTTT. This codes for CASSQIGSGSQPQHF.